The present entry profiles one T cell receptor (beta chain) with its context. Its antigen is undetermined. At one boundary the junction diverges from the germline segment, which might be a read error. This entry is derived from a study of a mutant IDH1 vaccine in newly diagnosed glioma. Study-level background: Patients received vaccination from 4-6 weeks after radiotherapy alone, or with temozolomide cycles. Of treated patients, around 62% were men and about 38% women, averaging roughly 40 years. Patients arrived already treated with radiotherapy, temozolomide, or both, most having had both.

The CDR3 contains 12 residues. Germline V lookup: CDR1 MNHEY, CDR2 SMNVEV (reference sequence). As to time point: week 23, last vaccination. Topical imiquimod was applied with each vaccine dose, which held 300 ug of mutant IDH1 20-mer peptide. Measured with immunoSEQ multiplex PCR; TCRdb has only the in-frame clones, and not every one. The table lists tens of thousands of clones, around 81% of them singletons, with about 6.3% in the top ten. Study outcomes and limitations: Vaccination elicited immune responses in roughly 93% of patients.

The chain employs TRBV27 and TRBJ2-3, with D hard to call. The sequence was obtained from a woman between 35 and 50 years old with glioma. Some clones in this sample may be carry-over from other donors' samples. The specimen comprised PBMCs, sampled from a glioma patient whose treatment included an IDH1 peptide vaccine. CDR3: CTSSPSTDTQYF. The CDR3 bases are TGTACCAGCAGTCCTAGCACAGATACGCAGTATTTT.